This T cell receptor beta chain derives from a study of shared clonotypes between healthy human individuals. In the naive CD8 group, cells lacked CD45RO and were positively selected for CCR7, so terminally differentiated effector memory CD45RA+ cells were left out. Trimming left V 4 bases short and J 5 bases short, with 9 bases between. From germline, CDR1 is SGHNT and CDR2 YYREEE (reference sequence). The length of the CDR3 is 12 residues. Using immunoSEQ multiplex PCR, the repertoire was profiled, and TCRdb retains in-frame clones only, with some absent. The table lists some 580,000 clones, 98% of them singletons.

This sequence was found in a man aged 25 to 45 in good health. The gene calls are TRBV5-4 and TRBJ1-1, with D possibly being TRBD1 (5 bases). The specimen sequenced was naive CD8+ T cells sorted from blood. CDR3 nucleotides: TGTGCCAGCAGCCTTTCAGGGACTGAAGCTTTCTTT. Residues: CASSLSGTEAFF.